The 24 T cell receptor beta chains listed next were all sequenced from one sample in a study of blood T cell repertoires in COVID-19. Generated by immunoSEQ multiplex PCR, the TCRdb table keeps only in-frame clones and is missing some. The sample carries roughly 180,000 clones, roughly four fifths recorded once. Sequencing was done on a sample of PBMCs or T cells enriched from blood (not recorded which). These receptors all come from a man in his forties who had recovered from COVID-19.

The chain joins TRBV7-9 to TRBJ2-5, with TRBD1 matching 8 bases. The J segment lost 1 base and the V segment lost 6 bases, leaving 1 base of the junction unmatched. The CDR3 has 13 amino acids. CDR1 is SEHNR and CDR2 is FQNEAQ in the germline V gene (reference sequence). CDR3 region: CASSGTGQETQYF. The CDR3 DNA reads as TGTGCCAGCAGTGGGACAGGCCAAGAGACCCAGTACTTC.

In nucleotides, the CDR3 is TGTGCCAGCAGTCTCCCGACAGGTAGGGGACTAGCACCCCTCCACTTT. Its protein is CASSLPTGRGLAPLHF. The chain links TRBV28 to TRBJ1-6, with D possibly TRBD1 on 6 matching bases. The CDR3 runs to 16 residues. From germline, CDR1 is MDHEN and CDR2 SYDVKM. The V end was cut by 5 bases, the J end by 11 bases, with 22 bases between.

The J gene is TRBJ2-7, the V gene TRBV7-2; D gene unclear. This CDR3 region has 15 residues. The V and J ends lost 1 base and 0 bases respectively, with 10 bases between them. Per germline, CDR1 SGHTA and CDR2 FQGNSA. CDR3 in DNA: TGTGCCAGCAGCTTAGTTGGGCCGAGCTCCTACGAGCAGTACTTC. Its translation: CASSLVGPSSYEQYF.

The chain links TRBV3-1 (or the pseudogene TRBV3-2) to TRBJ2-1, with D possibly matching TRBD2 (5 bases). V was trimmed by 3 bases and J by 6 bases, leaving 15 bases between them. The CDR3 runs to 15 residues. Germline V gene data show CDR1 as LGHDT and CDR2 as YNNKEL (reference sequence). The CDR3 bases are TGTGCCAGCAGCCACCTGGCGGTTGGAGGCAATGAGCAGTTCTTC. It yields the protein CASSHLAVGGNEQFF.

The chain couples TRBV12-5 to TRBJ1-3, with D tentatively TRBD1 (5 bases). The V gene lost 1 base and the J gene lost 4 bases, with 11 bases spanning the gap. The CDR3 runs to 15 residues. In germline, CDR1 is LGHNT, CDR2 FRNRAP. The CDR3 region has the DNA TGTGCTAGTGGTTTGGACGGGGGTTCGGGAAACACCATATATTTT. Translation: CASGLDGGSGNTIYF.

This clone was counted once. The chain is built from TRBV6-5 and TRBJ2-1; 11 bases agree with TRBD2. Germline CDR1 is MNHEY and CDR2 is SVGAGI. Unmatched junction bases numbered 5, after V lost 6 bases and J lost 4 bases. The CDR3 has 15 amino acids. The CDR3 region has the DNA TGTGCCAGCAGGCTTGGGACTAGCGGATACAATGAGCAGTTCTTC. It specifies CASRLGTSGYNEQFF.

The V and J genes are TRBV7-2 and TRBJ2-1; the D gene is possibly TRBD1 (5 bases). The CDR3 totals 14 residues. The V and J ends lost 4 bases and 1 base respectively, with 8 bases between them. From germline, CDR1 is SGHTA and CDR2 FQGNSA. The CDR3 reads CASSSSGSYNEQFF. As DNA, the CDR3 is TGTGCCAGCAGCTCCTCAGGGTCCTACAATGAGCAGTTCTTC.

The CDR3 DNA reads TGTGCCAGCTCACCAGGGACAGGACGGGAAAAACTGTTTTTT. It is translated as CASSPGTGREKLFF. The chain combines TRBV18 with TRBJ1-4; 8 bases agree with TRBD1. CDR1 and CDR2 (germline): KGHSH, LQKENI. V was clipped by 2 bases and J by 8 bases; unmatched bases: 4. The CDR3 contains 14 residues.

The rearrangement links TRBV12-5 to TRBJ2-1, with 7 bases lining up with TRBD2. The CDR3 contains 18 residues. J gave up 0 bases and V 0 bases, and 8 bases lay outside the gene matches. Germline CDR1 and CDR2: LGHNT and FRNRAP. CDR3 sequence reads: CASGLVKMGGSSYNEQFF. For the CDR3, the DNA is TGTGCTAGTGGTTTGGTTAAGATGGGAGGGAGCTCCTACAATGAGCAGTTCTTC.

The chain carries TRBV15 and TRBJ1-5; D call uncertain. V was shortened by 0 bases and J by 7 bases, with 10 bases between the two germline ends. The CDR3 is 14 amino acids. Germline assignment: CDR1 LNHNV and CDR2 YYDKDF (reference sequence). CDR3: CATSRDPGSQPQHF. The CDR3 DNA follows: TGTGCCACCAGCAGAGATCCGGGATCGCAGCCCCAGCATTTT.

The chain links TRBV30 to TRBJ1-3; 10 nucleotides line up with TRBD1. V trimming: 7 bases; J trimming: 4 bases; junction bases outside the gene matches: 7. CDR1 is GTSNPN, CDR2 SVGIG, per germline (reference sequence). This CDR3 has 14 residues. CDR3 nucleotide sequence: TGTGCCTTCGAGACAGGGGGCTTAGGAAACACCATATATTTT. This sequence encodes CAFETGGLGNTIYF.

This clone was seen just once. The CDR3 here is CASSGQGGTDTQYF. CDR3 DNA sequence: TGCGCCAGCAGCGGACAGGGGGGAACAGATACGCAGTATTTT. J is TRBJ2-3 and V is TRBV10-1; 10 nucleotides match TRBD1. There are 14 residues in the CDR3. Germline V CDR1 and CDR2: WNHNN, SYGVQD (reference sequence). V trimming: 6 bases; J trimming: 3 bases; junction bases outside the gene matches: 3.

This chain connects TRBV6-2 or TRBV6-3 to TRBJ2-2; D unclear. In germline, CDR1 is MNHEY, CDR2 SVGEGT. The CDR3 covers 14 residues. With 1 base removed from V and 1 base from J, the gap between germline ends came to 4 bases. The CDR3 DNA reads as TGTGCCAGCAGTTACTTCGGGAACACCGGGGAGCTGTTTTTT. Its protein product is CASSYFGNTGELFF.

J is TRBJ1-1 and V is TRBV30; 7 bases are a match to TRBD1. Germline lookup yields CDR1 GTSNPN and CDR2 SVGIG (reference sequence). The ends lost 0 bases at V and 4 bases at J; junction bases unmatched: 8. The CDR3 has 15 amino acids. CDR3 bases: TGTGCCTGGAGTGTTCAAACCAGGGGGTTCACTGAAGCTTTCTTT. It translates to CAWSVQTRGFTEAFF.

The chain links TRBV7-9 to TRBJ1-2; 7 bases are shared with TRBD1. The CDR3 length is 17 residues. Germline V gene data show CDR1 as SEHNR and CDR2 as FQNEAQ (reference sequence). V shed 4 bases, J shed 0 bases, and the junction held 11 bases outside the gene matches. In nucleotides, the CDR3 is TGTGCCAGCAGCTCCCATTTGACAGGGTTTGCTAACTATGGCTACACCTTC. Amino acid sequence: CASSSHLTGFANYGYTF.

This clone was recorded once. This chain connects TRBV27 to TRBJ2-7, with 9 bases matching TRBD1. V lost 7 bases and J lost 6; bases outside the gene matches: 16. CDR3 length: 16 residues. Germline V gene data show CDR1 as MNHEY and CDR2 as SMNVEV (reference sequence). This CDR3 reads CASTPGPGQGSSEQYF. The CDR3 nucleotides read TGTGCCAGCACCCCCGGACCGGGACAGGGCTCCAGCGAGCAGTACTTC.

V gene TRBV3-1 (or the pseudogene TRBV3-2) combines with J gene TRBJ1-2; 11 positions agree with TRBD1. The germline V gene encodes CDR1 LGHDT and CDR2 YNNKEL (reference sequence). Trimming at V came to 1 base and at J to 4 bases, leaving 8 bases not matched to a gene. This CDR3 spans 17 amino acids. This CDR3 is CASSQGAGTGGPYGYTF. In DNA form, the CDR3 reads TGTGCCAGCAGCCAAGGGGCCGGGACAGGGGGGCCCTATGGCTACACCTTC.

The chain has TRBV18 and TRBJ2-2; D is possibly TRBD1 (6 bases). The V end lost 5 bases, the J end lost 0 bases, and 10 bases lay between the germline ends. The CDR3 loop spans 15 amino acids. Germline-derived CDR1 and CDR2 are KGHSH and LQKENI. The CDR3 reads CASSIRDTNTGELFF. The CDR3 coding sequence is TGTGCCAGCTCAATCCGGGACACGAACACCGGGGAGCTGTTTTTT.

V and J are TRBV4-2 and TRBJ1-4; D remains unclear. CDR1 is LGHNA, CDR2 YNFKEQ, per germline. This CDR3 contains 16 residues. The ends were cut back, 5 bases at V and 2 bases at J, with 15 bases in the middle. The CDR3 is CASSLALGSTNEKLFF. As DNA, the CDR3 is TGTGCCAGCAGCTTAGCACTCGGGAGCACTAATGAAAAACTGTTTTTT.

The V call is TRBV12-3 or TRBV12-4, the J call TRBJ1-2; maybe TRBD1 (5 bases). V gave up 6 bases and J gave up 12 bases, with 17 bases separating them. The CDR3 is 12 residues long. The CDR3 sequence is CASRPDGGVDTF. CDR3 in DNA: TGTGCCAGCAGGCCGGATGGGGGGGTAGACACCTTC.

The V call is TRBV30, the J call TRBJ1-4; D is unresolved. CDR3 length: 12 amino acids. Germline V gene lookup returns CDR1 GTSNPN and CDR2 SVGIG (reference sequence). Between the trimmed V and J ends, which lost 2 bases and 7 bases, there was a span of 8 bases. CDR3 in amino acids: CAWSFEGEKLFF. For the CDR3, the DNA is TGTGCCTGGAGTTTCGAGGGTGAAAAACTGTTTTTT.

CDR3 nucleotides: TGTGCCAGCAGCTTAAGAGCCACTGAAGCTTTCTTT. Translated, it gives CASSLRATEAFF. The genes are TRBV7-2 and TRBJ1-1; D unresolved. The germline V and J ends were trimmed by 2 bases and 4 bases, with 5 bases remaining between them. Germline V lookup: CDR1 SGHTA, CDR2 FQGNSA. The CDR3 contains 12 residues.

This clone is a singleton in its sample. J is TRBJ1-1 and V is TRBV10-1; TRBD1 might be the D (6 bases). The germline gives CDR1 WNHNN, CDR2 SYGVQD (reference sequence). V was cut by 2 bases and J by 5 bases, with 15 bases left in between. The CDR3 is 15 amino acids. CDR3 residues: CASSEGGREETEAFF. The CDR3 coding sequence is TGCGCCAGCAGTGAGGGGGGCCGAGAAGAAACTGAAGCTTTCTTT.

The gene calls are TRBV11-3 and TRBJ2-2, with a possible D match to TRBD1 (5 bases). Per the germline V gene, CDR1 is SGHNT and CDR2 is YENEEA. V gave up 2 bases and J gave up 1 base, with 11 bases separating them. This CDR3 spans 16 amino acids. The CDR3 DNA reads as TGTGCCAGCAGCTTAACGCAGGGAAAGAACACCGGGGAGCTGTTTTTT. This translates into CASSLTQGKNTGELFF.